This T cell receptor beta chain appears in the sequencing data of a study of T-cell reconstitution after alpha-beta-depleted transplantation in children (dated by TCRdb to the mid-2010s). Regarding the research as a whole: The study quantitatively tracked T-cell immune reconstitution after TCRalphabeta/CD19-depleted allogeneic hematopoietic cell transplantation in children using TCR repertoire profiling.

The library was obtained by PCR. Sequenced using an Illumina HiSeq 2500. TCR libraries were prepared with molecular barcoding, using unique molecular identifiers to normalize TCRbeta repertoire quantification. TCRdb cleaned the public reads at Q25 with fastp, built clones with MiXCR and kept in-frame beta chains. All rows with the same CDR3 protein become a single entry with the most common DNA and genes. This sample lists approximately 590,000 distinct CDR3 sequences; about 11% were detected once. The ten largest clones take up 4% of the sample. This clonotype has at least ten counts. What antigen it recognizes has not been identified. The sample holds no much larger clone one base away, and base qualities are not on file. CDR1 and CDR2, per the germline V gene, are LGHNA and YSLEER. V and J are truncated by 0 bases and 2 bases respectively, leaving an intervening sequence of 8 bases. Its CDR3 holds 15 amino acids, cysteine through phenylalanine. The sequence is cut down to CDR3 DNA, 45 bases in frame from base 1.

The source is a human donor who donated a stem cell graft to a child with acute myeloid leukemia. The chain is assembled from TRBV4-3 and TRBJ2-1; the D gene identity is not certain. This specimen was PBMCs from the stem cell graft donor, taken from the stem cell graft. The DNA sequence is as follows: TGCGCCAGCAGCCAAGATCGAAAGGCCTACAATGAGCAGTTCTTC. This gives the protein CASSQDRKAYNEQFF.